This entry lists 2 T cell receptor beta chains sequenced from one sample in a study of tumor-infiltrating lymphocytes in glioblastoma multiforme. TCRB libraries came from RNA via three nested multiplex PCR rounds. TCRdb reprocessed the multiplex PCR reads via MiXCR and lists one record per CDR3 protein. The sample has about 9,200 distinct CDR3 sequences, around 64% seen once. The sample was brain tumor tissue. These receptors were taken from a male donor with glioblastoma.

As regards this clonotype: A much larger clone differs from this one at a single base, so this may be a read error. The chain combines TRBV11-2 with TRBJ2-7; TRBD1 agrees at 7 bases. This CDR3 is built from 15 residues. Trimming removed 6 bases from V and 4 bases from J; junction bases left unmatched: 12. Germline CDR1 is SGHAT and CDR2 is FQNNGV. CDR3 nucleotide sequence: TGTGCCAGCAGATCCGACAGGGCTCCTGGGTACGAGCAGTACTTC. Protein: CASRSDRAPGYEQYF.

This clonotype has a single count. V and J are TRBV13 and TRBJ1-3; D call uncertain. The CDR3 is 14 residues long. CDR1 is PRHDT and CDR2 is FYEKMQ in the germline V gene (reference sequence). Trimming removed 2 bases from V and 4 bases from J, with 9 bases in between. The CDR3 DNA reads TGTGCCAGCAGCTTAAGAGGGTTCGGAAACACCATATATTTT. This gives the protein CASSLRGFGNTIYF.